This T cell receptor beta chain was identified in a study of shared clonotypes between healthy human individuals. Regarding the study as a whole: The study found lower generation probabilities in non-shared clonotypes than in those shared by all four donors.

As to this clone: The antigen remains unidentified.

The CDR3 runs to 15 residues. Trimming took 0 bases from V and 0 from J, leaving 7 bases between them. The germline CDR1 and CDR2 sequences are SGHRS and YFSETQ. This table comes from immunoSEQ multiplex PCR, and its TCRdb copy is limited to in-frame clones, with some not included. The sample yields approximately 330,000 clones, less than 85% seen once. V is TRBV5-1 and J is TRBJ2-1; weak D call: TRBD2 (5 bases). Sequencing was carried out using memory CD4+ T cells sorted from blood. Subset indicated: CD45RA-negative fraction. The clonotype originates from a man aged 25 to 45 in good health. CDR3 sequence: CASSLEGSSYNEQFF. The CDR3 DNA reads TGCGCCAGCAGCTTGGAAGGGAGCTCCTACAATGAGCAGTTCTTC. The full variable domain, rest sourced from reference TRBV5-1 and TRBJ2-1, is KAGVTQTPRYLIKTRGQQVTLSCSPISGHRSVSWYQQTPGQGLQFLFEYFSETQRNKGNFPGRFSGRQFSNSRSEMNVSTLELGDSALYLCASSLEGSSYNEQFFGPGTRLTVL.